Given below is one T cell receptor (beta chain) in context. The sample is drawn from a study of beta chain features in type 1 diabetes. CDR1 and CDR2 (germline): SGHTA, FQGNSA. The junction had 8 bases not matched to a gene; V was cut back by 5 bases and J by 3 bases. The CDR3 consists of 17 residues. Investigators reverse transcribed all isolated RNA, so they sequenced expressed TCRB transcripts. Assay used: immunoSEQ multiplex PCR; TCRdb lists only in-frame clones, some missing. Of about 620,000 clones in the sample, about a sixth were seen once. V usage is TRBV7-2 and J usage is TRBJ2-7, with 15 bases fitting TRBD2. The specimen sequenced was naive CD4+ T cells from blood. The sequence came from a young man in good health. The CDR3 protein is CASSRPGLAGGGYEQYF. The CDR3 DNA follows: TGTGCCAGCAGCCGCCCGGGACTAGCGGGGGGCGGCTACGAGCAGTACTTC.